These T cell receptor beta chains were read from a single sample in a study of cytomegalovirus exposure and HLA in healthy donors. Only in-frame clones appear in the TCRdb table, and some are missing; sequencing was by immunoSEQ multiplex PCR. The top ten hold 2.5% to 3% of the sample, which has 140,000 to 150,000 clones, approximately 80% seen once. The sample was PBMCs. All receptors come from a female donor in good health and CMV-seronegative. Each CDR3 is given without its conserved first and last residue. Fields, in order: V gene, J gene, CDR3 protein.

TRBV19	TRBJ1-1	ASSTTGGAHTEAF
TRBV27	TRBJ2-7	ASSSYRGRAYEQY
TRBV27	TRBJ1-2	ASRHNGINYGYT
TRBV6-4	TRBJ2-2	ASSDVAGGTGELF
TRBV18	TRBJ2-1	ASSPGVSGSSYNEQF
TRBV6-5	TRBJ2-1	ASSTRLAGGTEQF
TRBV30	TRBJ1-4	AWSVGTRNEKLF
TRBV29-1	TRBJ1-1	SVKTGTNTEAF
TRBV6-6	TRBJ2-2	ASSYFPGADGELF
TRBV29-1	TRBJ1-2	SVLTSGLRGGYP
TRBV7-3	TRBJ1-2	ASSVRQGYGYT
TRBV7-3	TRBJ1-2	ASSSRTEGLGYT
TRBV6-5	NA	ASRDRRTDSYEQY
TRBV5-4	TRBJ2-5	ASSLPPGLKETQY
TRBV6-5	TRBJ2-3	ASSYSGGSTDTQY
TRBV25-1	TRBJ2-3	ASSERWEGDTQY
TRBV6-5	TRBJ2-5	ASSYSGGVQETQY
TRBV27	TRBJ2-7	ARVGPKGGCEQY
TRBV10-2	TRBJ2-2	ASSGTNTGELF
TRBV29-1	TRBJ2-3	SVRKKLTDTQY
TRBV4-1	TRBJ2-2	ASSQTGQGIGGELF
TRBV20-1	TRBJ1-1	SAGGTEAF
TRBV29-1	TRBJ2-1	SVDTGTQGSYNEQF
TRBV7-9	TRBJ2-1	ASSLTGLSGEQF
TRBV7-9	TRBJ1-2	SSSLDQVFSNYGYT
TRBV4-1	TRBJ1-2	ASSQGQSYGYT
TRBV6-1	TRBJ1-1	ASSVKTGVREAF
TRBV28	TRBJ1-5	ASSFPRGRNQPQH
TRBV5-1	TRBJ2-5	ASSRNSGQGETQY
TRBV14	TRBJ1-6	ASSQVTGARDSPLH
TRBV5-6	TRBJ2-1	ASSFYGQGGARSYNEQF
TRBV7-9	TRBJ1-2	ASSLLSTNYGYT
TRBV27	TRBJ1-3	ASMGQGENTIY
TRBV4-3	TRBJ2-3	ASSQPRLAGGQDTQY
TRBV5-1	TRBJ2-1	ASKGGTSGNEQF
TRBV15	TRBJ2-1	ATSRDKREGYNEQF
TRBV6-6	TRBJ2-7	ASSRTSGTGEQY
TRBV4-1	TRBJ1-4	ASSQVHGTGGRKLF
TRBV18	TRBJ2-1	ASSIPWSGRRNEQF
TRBV7-2	TRBJ2-5	ASSVRGETQY
TRBV7-9	TRBJ2-7	ASSLGDLGVYEQY
TRBV13	TRBJ2-7	ASSLGGAGGNEQY
TRBV28	TRBJ1-4	ASSFGGSDEKLF
TRBV28	TRBJ1-2	ASRVPVGGYT
TRBV7-8	TRBJ2-7	ASSLAWGTAGAYEQY
TRBV7-9	TRBJ2-5	ASSLAGGETQY
TRBV28	TRBJ2-5	ASNPGQGYQETQY